One sample yielded the 2 T cell receptor beta chains listed below, sequenced in a study of blood T cells in healthy people across ages. The use of a sample-barcoded 5' primer and a J-beta primer mix characterized a second PCR of about 7 to 12 cycles. TCRdb re-derived calls from the 5' RACE reads in MiXCR, one entry per CDR3 protein. The repertoire has about 1.6 million distinct CDR3 sequences, about 35% of them found once; the top ten carry over 9%. Specimen: blood. The receptors come from a woman in her twenties or thirties in good health.

Here the CDR3 reads CASSFAGGQGSTEAFF. The CDR3 DNA reads TGCGCCAGCAGTTTCGCCGGGGGGCAGGGGAGCACTGAAGCTTTCTTT. This chain uses TRBV5-1 with TRBJ1-1; maybe TRBD1 (6 bases). Germline-derived CDR1 and CDR2 are SGHRS and YFSETQ. V was shortened by 5 bases and J by 4 bases, with 21 bases between the two germline ends. The CDR3 has 16 amino acids.

The chain has TRBV2 and TRBJ1-1; 7 bases match TRBD1. Germline V gene data show CDR1 as SNHLY and CDR2 as FYNNEI. The CDR3 has 15 amino acids. J was trimmed by 0 bases and V by 6 bases; bases with no gene match: 7. CDR3 in amino acids: CASRAQTGLNTEAFF. Written as DNA, the CDR3 is TGTGCCAGCAGAGCCCAGACAGGGCTGAACACTGAAGCTTTCTTT.